This is a list of T cell receptor beta chains from one sample in a study of CDR3 diversity in severe acne. TCRdb reanalysed the PCR reads using MiXCR and keeps one entry per CDR3 protein. This sample yields about 76,000 distinct CDR3 sequences, of which around 53% are seen a single time; roughly 13% belongs to the top ten. Sequenced material: blood. Every receptor here comes from a male donor in good health, without acne. Each CDR3 is given with its conserved first and last residue. Each record gives: J gene, clone size, V gene, D gene, CDR3 protein, CDR3 DNA. D genes are given only for firm matches. The size entry is marked missing in some rows and otherwise reads once, few, many or a size class.

j_call: TRBJ2-3; clone_size: many; v_call: TRBV9; d_call: -; cdr3_aa: CASSPRGTPRDTQYF; cdr3_nt: TGTGCCAGCAGCCCCCGCGGGACTCCGAGGGATACGCAGTATTTT
j_call: TRBJ1-6; clone_size: -; v_call: TRBV2; d_call: -; cdr3_aa: CASSPTGTPLHF; cdr3_nt: TGTGCCAGCAGTCCGACCGGGACACCCCTCCACTTT
j_call: TRBJ2-2; clone_size: many; v_call: TRBV4-1; d_call: TRBD2; cdr3_aa: CASSLGGTSGSVGELFF; cdr3_nt: TGCGCCAGCAGCCTCGGCGGGACTAGCGGGAGTGTCGGGGAGCTGTTTTTT
j_call: TRBJ2-7; clone_size: -; v_call: TRBV29-1; d_call: -; cdr3_aa: CSVEEGTSNSYEQYF; cdr3_nt: TGCAGCGTTGAAGAGGGAACAAGCAACTCCTACGAGCAGTACTTC
j_call: TRBJ2-5; clone_size: -; v_call: TRBV20-1; d_call: TRBD2; cdr3_aa: CSASGEETQYF; cdr3_nt: TGCAGTGCCAGCGGGGAGGAGACCCAGTACTTC
j_call: TRBJ1-1; clone_size: medium-sized; v_call: TRBV24-1; d_call: -; cdr3_aa: CATSEPGLHEAFF; cdr3_nt: TGTGCCACCAGTGAACCGGGATTGCATGAAGCTTTCTTT
j_call: TRBJ1-2; clone_size: few; v_call: TRBV12-3/TRBV12-4; d_call: -; cdr3_aa: CASTSWRSNYGYTF; cdr3_nt: TGTGCCAGCACCTCTTGGAGATCTAACTATGGCTACACCTTC
j_call: TRBJ2-1; clone_size: medium-sized; v_call: TRBV29-1; d_call: -; cdr3_aa: CSVPGGGGRSYNEQFF; cdr3_nt: TGCAGCGTCCCCGGGGGAGGCGGACGCTCCTACAATGAGCAGTTCTTC
j_call: TRBJ2-7; clone_size: -; v_call: TRBV24-1; d_call: TRBD2; cdr3_aa: CATSDSSGGRSYEQYF; cdr3_nt: TGTGCCACCAGTGATTCTAGCGGGGGACGGTCCTACGAGCAGTACTTC
j_call: TRBJ2-7; clone_size: -; v_call: TRBV6-5; d_call: -; cdr3_aa: CASSKSRDRPYEQYF; cdr3_nt: TGTGCCAGCAGCAAGAGCCGGGACCGACCCTACGAGCAGTACTTC
j_call: TRBJ2-7; clone_size: -; v_call: TRBV7-2; d_call: TRBD1; cdr3_aa: CAAGPGQGIYEQYF; cdr3_nt: TGTGCCGCAGGGCCAGGACAGGGAATCTACGAGCAGTACTTC
j_call: TRBJ1-2; clone_size: -; v_call: TRBV15; d_call: TRBD1; cdr3_aa: CATSPQWGQEMSGYTF; cdr3_nt: TGTGCCACCAGCCCTCAGTGGGGACAGGAGATGAGTGGCTACACCTTC
j_call: TRBJ1-1; clone_size: -; v_call: TRBV28; d_call: TRBD1; cdr3_aa: CASSTKGTGGKSF; cdr3_nt: TGTGCCAGCAGTACTAAAGGGACAGGGGGCAAATCCTTT
j_call: TRBJ2-5; clone_size: -; v_call: TRBV12-3/TRBV12-4; d_call: -; cdr3_aa: CASSFTGDTGELLETQYF; cdr3_nt: TGTGCCAGCAGTTTCACGGGGGACACCGGGGAGCTGTTGGAGACCCAGTACTTC
j_call: TRBJ2-5; clone_size: many; v_call: TRBV11-2; d_call: -; cdr3_aa: CASSPSRRRGEETQYF; cdr3_nt: TGTGCCAGCAGCCCTAGCCGGCGTCGCGGGGAGGAGACCCAGTACTTC
j_call: TRBJ2-5; clone_size: -; v_call: TRBV5-1; d_call: -; cdr3_aa: CASSSDSTQETQYF; cdr3_nt: TGCGCCAGCAGCTCGGACAGTACCCAAGAGACCCAGTACTTC
j_call: TRBJ2-5; clone_size: -; v_call: TRBV5-5; d_call: -; cdr3_aa: CASSLVGGKETQYF; cdr3_nt: TGTGCCAGCAGCTTAGTTGGTGGGAAAGAGACCCAGTACTTC
j_call: TRBJ1-5; clone_size: -; v_call: TRBV7-2; d_call: -; cdr3_aa: CASSPSPGVNSPQHF; cdr3_nt: TGTGCCAGCAGCCCCTCCCCAGGCGTTAATTCGCCCCAGCATTTT
j_call: TRBJ1-2; clone_size: few; v_call: TRBV10-3; d_call: -; cdr3_aa: CAISSGHSGDYGYTF; cdr3_nt: TGTGCCATCAGCTCGGGACACTCTGGGGACTATGGCTACACCTTC
j_call: TRBJ2-2; clone_size: -; v_call: TRBV5-1; d_call: TRBD2; cdr3_aa: CASSSWGGTGELFF; cdr3_nt: TGCGCCAGCAGCTCCTGGGGGGGTACCGGGGAGCTGTTTTTT
j_call: TRBJ2-5; clone_size: -; v_call: TRBV29-1; d_call: -; cdr3_aa: CSVEDRAEIQETQYF; cdr3_nt: TGCAGCGTTGAAGATCGAGCGGAGATCCAAGAGACCCAGTACTTC
j_call: TRBJ2-3; clone_size: few; v_call: TRBV28; d_call: -; cdr3_aa: CASSSIMRYLPTDTQYF; cdr3_nt: TGTGCCAGCAGTTCCATTATGCGGTACTTACCCACAGATACGCAGTATTTT
j_call: TRBJ1-5; clone_size: few; v_call: TRBV19; d_call: -; cdr3_aa: CASSISGWQHF; cdr3_nt: TGTGCCAGTAGTATTTCCGGGTGGCAGCATTTT
j_call: TRBJ1-5; clone_size: -; v_call: TRBV27; d_call: -; cdr3_aa: CASSYPGRVHQPQHF; cdr3_nt: TGTGCCAGCAGTTATCCCGGGAGGGTTCATCAGCCCCAGCATTTT
j_call: TRBJ1-5; clone_size: -; v_call: TRBV25-1; d_call: TRBD1; cdr3_aa: CASSLRTGHNQPQHF; cdr3_nt: TGTGCCAGCAGCTTGAGGACAGGTCACAATCAGCCCCAGCATTTT
j_call: TRBJ2-7; clone_size: many; v_call: TRBV6-1; d_call: -; cdr3_aa: CASSPGLLTYEQYF; cdr3_nt: TGTGCCAGCAGCCCGGGACTCTTAACCTACGAGCAGTACTTC
j_call: TRBJ2-7; clone_size: -; v_call: TRBV29-1; d_call: TRBD2; cdr3_aa: CSVVRGAYEQYF; cdr3_nt: TGCAGCGTTGTTCGGGGGGCCTACGAGCAGTACTTC
j_call: TRBJ1-4; clone_size: -; v_call: TRBV7-8; d_call: TRBD1; cdr3_aa: CASSMGQGEKLFF; cdr3_nt: TGTGCCAGCAGCATGGGACAGGGTGAAAAACTGTTTTTT
j_call: TRBJ2-2; clone_size: -; v_call: TRBV10-3; d_call: TRBD2; cdr3_aa: CAIGASGATNTGELFF; cdr3_nt: TGTGCCATCGGTGCTAGCGGCGCGACGAACACCGGGGAGCTGTTTTTT
j_call: TRBJ2-7; clone_size: -; v_call: TRBV5-1; d_call: -; cdr3_aa: CASIHMEGAVEQYF; cdr3_nt: TGCGCCAGCATCCATATGGAGGGGGCAGTCGAGCAGTACTTC
j_call: TRBJ1-4; clone_size: -; v_call: TRBV19; d_call: -; cdr3_aa: CASSLTAGNEKLFF; cdr3_nt: TGTGCCAGTAGTTTAACAGCCGGTAATGAAAAACTGTTTTTT
j_call: TRBJ2-7; clone_size: few; v_call: TRBV7-2; d_call: -; cdr3_aa: CASSLSASSTYEQYF; cdr3_nt: TGTGCCAGCAGCTTAAGCGCTAGCAGTACCTACGAGCAGTACTTC